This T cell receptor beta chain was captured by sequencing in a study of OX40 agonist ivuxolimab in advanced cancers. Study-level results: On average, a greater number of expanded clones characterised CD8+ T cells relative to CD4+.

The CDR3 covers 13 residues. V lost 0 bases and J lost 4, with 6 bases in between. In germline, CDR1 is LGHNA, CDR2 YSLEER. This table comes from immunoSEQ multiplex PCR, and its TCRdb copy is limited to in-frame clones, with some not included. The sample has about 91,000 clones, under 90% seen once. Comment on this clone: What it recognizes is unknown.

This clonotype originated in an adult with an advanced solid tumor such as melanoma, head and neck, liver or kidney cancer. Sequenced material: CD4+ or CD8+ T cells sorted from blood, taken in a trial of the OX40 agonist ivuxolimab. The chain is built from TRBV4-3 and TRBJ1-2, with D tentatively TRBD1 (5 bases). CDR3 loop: CASSQDRAYGYTF. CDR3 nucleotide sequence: TGCGCCAGCAGCCAAGACAGGGCCTATGGCTACACCTTC.